This T cell receptor (beta chain) was observed in a study of blood T cell repertoires in COVID-19. As for the study in general: Samples came from the United States, Italy and Spain, spanning acute and convalescent COVID-19. The cDNA or gDNA used as material had been derived from T cells, B-cell-depleted T cells, or PBMCs.

Measured with immunoSEQ multiplex PCR; TCRdb has only the in-frame clones, and not every one. The sample has 200,000 to 300,000 clones; approximately 85% are singletons. Trimming at V came to 6 bases and at J to 1 base, leaving 5 bases not matched to a gene. Germline V gives CDR1 LNHDA, CDR2 SQIVND (reference sequence). The CDR3 totals 15 residues. The sequenced sample consisted of peripheral blood. The source is a man aged 45-65 years with acute or convalescent COVID-19. V usage is TRBV19 and J usage is TRBJ2-7, with 11 bases identical to TRBD2. The CDR3 here is CASSPGTSGSYEQYF. For the CDR3, the DNA is TGTGCCAGTAGCCCCGGGACTAGCGGATCCTACGAGCAGTACTTC.